These 8 T cell receptor beta chains were all obtained from the same sample, sequenced in a study of T cell repertoires in cytomegalovirus infection. TCRdb used MiXCR to reprocess the reads, holding one entry per CDR3 protein. The sample carries around 740,000 distinct CDR3 sequences, 35% to 40% recorded once. Sequenced sample: PBMCs. These receptor sequences come from a human donor in good health (CMV status not recorded). Some clones in this sample may be carry-over from other donors' samples.

About this clonotype itself: This may be a read error, as it is one base from a much larger clone. A read error is likely, as this CDR3 ends without the conserved phenylalanine or tryptophan. CDR3 bases: TGTGCCAGCAGCTCGACTAGACAGGAGACCCAGTACTTA. The encoded protein is CASSSTRQETQYL. The V gene is TRBV7-2, the J gene TRBJ2-5, with D possibly being TRBD2 (6 bases). The germline gives CDR1 SGHTA, CDR2 FQGNSA. Trimming took off 4 bases at V and 5 bases at J, with 11 bases between the two ends. The CDR3 spans 13 residues.

V is TRBV20-1 and J is TRBJ2-1; maybe TRBD2 (7 bases). CDR1 is DFQATT, CDR2 SNEGSKA, per germline (reference sequence). CDR3 length equals 14 residues. V was shortened by 5 bases and J by 0 bases, with 11 bases between the two germline ends. The DNA for the CDR3 is TGCAGTGCTGGACGGGGGGCCTCCTACAATGAGCAGTTCTTC. This encodes CSAGRGASYNEQFF.

The chain carries TRBV30 and TRBJ1-3; 7 nucleotides match TRBD1. CDR1 GTSNPN and CDR2 SVGIG come from the germline V gene (reference sequence). J was trimmed by 0 bases and V by 3 bases; bases with no gene match: 5. CDR3 length: 15 residues. In DNA form, the CDR3 reads TGTGCCTGGAGAGCTAACAGGGGCTCTGGAAACACCATATATTTT. Protein: CAWRANRGSGNTIYF.

The V gene is TRBV30, the J gene TRBJ2-3; 7 bases are a match to TRBD2. The ends lost 4 bases at V and 3 bases at J; junction bases unmatched: 4. CDR3 length equals 13 residues. Germline CDR1 and CDR2: GTSNPN and SVGIG (reference sequence). The CDR3, as DNA: TGTGCCTGGAATAGCGGGTTAACAGATACGCAGTATTTT. This gives the protein CAWNSGLTDTQYF.

This clonotype was counted a few times. The junction departs from germline at one end; a sequencing error may be responsible. The genes are TRBV7-7 and TRBJ2-5, with D perhaps matching TRBD2 (6 bases). Looked up from germline, CDR1 is SSHAT and CDR2 is FNYEAQ (reference sequence). This CDR3 has 15 amino acids. The CDR3 reads CASSLTPGEQETQYF. CDR3 bases: TGTGCTAGCAGCTTGACCCCGGGAGAACAAGAGACCCAGTACTTC. The full variable domain, in which reference TRBV7-7 and TRBJ2-5 provide the parts outside the CDR3, is GAGVSQSPRYKVTKRGQDVTLRCDPISSHATLYWYQQALGQGPEFLTYFNYEAQPDKSGLPSDRFSAERPEGSISTLTIQRTEQRDSAMYRCASSLTPGEQETQYFGPGTRLLVL.

This chain links TRBV25-1 with TRBJ2-2; unclear D gene. The CDR3 extends over 15 amino acids. Germline CDR1 MGHDK, CDR2 SYGVNS. Trimming stripped 1 base from V and 1 base from J, with 7 bases between. The CDR3 coding sequence is TGTGCCAGCAGTGAATCTCGACAGAACACCGGGGAGCTGTTTTTT. Protein product: CASSESRQNTGELFF. Full variable domain (remainder filled in from reference TRBV25-1 and TRBJ2-2): EADIYQTPRYLVIGTGKKITLECSQTMGHDKMYWYQQDPGMELHLIHYSYGVNSTEKGDLSSESTVSRIRTEHFPLTLESARPSHTSQYLCASSESRQNTGELFFGEGSRLTVL.

This clonotype has at least ten counts. One junction end disagrees with the germline gene, perhaps due to a read error. The CDR3 DNA is TGTGCCAGCAGCTTAGAAGGGGGCGATCAGCCCCAGCATTTT. Its protein product is CASSLEGGDQPQHF. The chain recombines TRBV5-1 with TRBJ1-5, with TRBD1 matching 7 bases. From germline, CDR1 is SGHRS and CDR2 YFSETQ. CDR3 length equals 14 residues.

Here the CDR3 DNA reads TGTGCCAGCAGAGATACTAATGAAAAACTGTTTTTT. It specifies CASRDTNEKLFF. The rearrangement uses TRBV7-6 and TRBJ1-4; D remains ambiguous. The germline gives CDR1 SGHVS, CDR2 FNYEAQ. The CDR3 has 12 residues. V gave up 6 bases and J gave up 2 bases, with 4 bases separating them.